These 3 T cell receptor beta chains were sequenced from one sample in a study of CD8+ T cells in alopecia areata listed by TCRdb under 2018. The meaning of the sample's time point label: baseline before oral tofacitinib. The method was the immunoSEQ multiplex PCR assay. RNA was extracted from all samples and reverse transcribed into cDNA as template for TCR sequencing. TCRdb took this table from immuneACCESS and kept in-frame rearrangements with V and J called. Such tables lack part of the clones; where checked against another copy, unresolved V genes explain under half of the gap, and the rest is unexplained. The sample table contains 100,000 to 150,000 clones; only one count was recorded for about 50% of them. The biggest ten clones account for around a sixth of the sample. The source material was CD8+ T cells sorted from blood, sampled at week 0. The receptor source for this set is a human donor with alopecia areata.

The rearrangement joins TRBV29-1 to TRBJ2-5; TRBD2 aligns across 7 bases. This CDR3 contains 17 residues. CDR1 SQVTM and CDR2 ANQGSEA come from the germline V gene. V lost 0 bases, J lost 1 base, and 11 bases stayed unmatched. The CDR3 coding sequence is TGCAGCGTTGAAGATGAGCGGGGCCACCCCACCCAAGAGACCCAGTACTTC. Translating gives CSVEDERGHPTQETQYF.

The rearrangement joins TRBV4-1 to TRBJ2-5, with 7 bases that match TRBD1. V lost 1 base to trimming and J lost 3 bases; unmatched junction nucleotides: 2. The CDR3 contains 14 residues. Germline CDR1 and CDR2: MGHRA and YSYEKL. The CDR3 nucleotides are TGCGCCAGCAGCCAAGCCGGGACAGAAGAGACCCAGTACTTC. This encodes CASSQAGTEETQYF.

The chain links TRBV5-1 to TRBJ1-1; 7 bases are a match to TRBD1. CDR3 size: 16 residues. Losses at the gene ends were 4 bases for V and 0 bases for J; bases not matched to a gene: 9. The V gene's germline CDR1 is SGHRS and CDR2 YFSETQ. This CDR3 is CASSPTGTAVNTEAFF. The DNA of the CDR3 is TGCGCCAGCAGCCCTACCGGGACAGCCGTGAACACTGAAGCTTTCTTT.